These 8 T cell receptor beta chains originate from one sample sequenced in a study of T cells in Graves' hyperthyroidism and ophthalmopathy. Authors of the study amplified TCR beta CDR3 regions from RNA transcripts. HTBI primers drove first-round RT-PCR of the TCR CDR3. Each CDR3 protein gets one entry after TCRdb re-called the multiplex PCR reads with MiXCR. The sample has roughly 800,000 distinct CDR3 sequences, 38% seen once. Sequencing input: blood. The receptors here all came from a man aged 18 to 29 with Graves' hyperthyroidism.

As regards this clonotype: Compared with germline, one end of the junction differs, possibly owing to a read error. This sequence joins TRBV7-3 and TRBJ2-7; D tentatively reads TRBD1 or TRBD2 (5 bases each). This CDR3 region has 14 residues. Germline V gene sequence: CDR1 SGHTA, CDR2 FQGTGA. The CDR3 here is CASSSDGTPGEQHF. The CDR3 DNA reads TGTGCCAGCAGCTCCGACGGGACCCCGGGCGAGCAGCACTTC.

This clonotype was observed at least ten times. The chain combines TRBV29-1 with TRBJ2-7; possibly TRBD2 for D (7 bases). Per the germline V gene, CDR1 is SQVTM and CDR2 is ANQGSEA. There are 13 residues in the CDR3. Trimming left V 4 bases short and J 5 bases short, with 15 bases between. CDR3 DNA sequence: TGCAGCGTTGTGGGGCCGGGGGGCGACGAGCAGTACTTC. The encoded protein is CSVVGPGGDEQYF.

V gene TRBV9 combines with J gene TRBJ1-5, with a tentative D call TRBD1 (6 bases). V was shortened by 4 bases and J by 6 bases, with 20 bases between the two germline ends. The CDR3 consists of 16 residues. Germline V gene data show CDR1 as SGDLS and CDR2 as YYNGEE. The CDR3 reads CASSPGLGGNTQPQHF. The CDR3 bases are TGTGCCAGCAGCCCCGGATTGGGGGGCAACACTCAGCCCCAGCATTTT.

In the case of this clonotype: A much bigger clone sits one base away, suggesting this may be a read error. The chain combines TRBV6-1 with TRBJ2-5; D is undetermined. The CDR3 runs 9 residues. Trimming left V 6 bases short and J 9 bases short, with 5 bases between. CDR1 MNHNS and CDR2 SASEGT come from the germline V gene. CDR3 in amino acids: CASSEAQYF. The CDR3 nucleotides are TGTGCCAGCAGCGAGGCCCAGTACTTC.

This chain links TRBV7-9 with TRBJ2-5; TRBD1 aligns across 8 bases. CDR3 length: 16 residues. Germline V CDR1 and CDR2: SEHNR, FQNEAQ (reference sequence). V was pared by 5 bases and J by 4 bases, with 12 bases of the junction left unmatched. The CDR3 loop is CASSIWTGPLPETQYF. The CDR3 DNA reads as TGTGCCAGCAGCATCTGGACAGGGCCCCTTCCAGAGACCCAGTACTTC.

This clonotype appeared many times. The chain has TRBV19 and TRBJ2-7; 7 bases are shared with TRBD2. Germline CDR1 is LNHDA and CDR2 is SQIVND (reference sequence). The ends lost 10 bases at V and 6 bases at J; junction bases unmatched: 12. The CDR3 loop spans 13 amino acids. This chain's CDR3 is CATALEREGEQYF. The CDR3 bases are TGTGCCACCGCGCTAGAAAGGGAGGGCGAGCAGTACTTC.

This rearrangement joins TRBV10-3 to TRBJ2-5; 10 nucleotides line up with TRBD1. The DNA end is more similar to TRBJ2-7, so the J call may be wrong. Germline V gene lookup returns CDR1 ENHRY and CDR2 SYGVKD. The CDR3 covers 13 residues. DNA of the CDR3: TGTGCCACCGGGACAGGGGATGCTGACGAGCAGTACTTC. Translated, it gives CATGTGDADEQYF.

The table lists this clonotype with a few counts. The rearrangement links TRBV25-1 to TRBJ2-3; 15 nucleotides line up with TRBD2. CDR3 length equals 15 residues. J was trimmed by 5 bases and V by 7 bases; bases with no gene match: 4. Germline V gene lookup returns CDR1 MGHDK and CDR2 SYGVNS. The CDR3 nucleotides read TGTGCCAGCAAGGGACTAGCGGGAGGTGGAGATACGCAGTATTTT. It codes for CASKGLAGGGDTQYF.